Described below is a single TCR beta chain sequence and its context. The assay was immunoSEQ multiplex PCR, and TCRdb's table has in-frame clones only and misses some. The sample contains about 350,000 clones, under 95% of which appear only once. The data stem from a study of Ad26.COV2.S vaccination and SARS-CoV-2 variants. The germline V gene encodes CDR1 SGHDN and CDR2 FVKESK. The CDR3 extends over 14 amino acids. The trim removed 6 bases at V and 3 bases at J, leaving 8 bases unmatched. The input for sequencing was peripheral blood, taken after recovery from COVID-19. V is TRBV14 and J is TRBJ2-7, with 7 bases identical to TRBD1. The receptor's source is a human donor who had recovered from COVID-19. The CDR3 region has the DNA TGTGCCAGCAGTCACCGGGACAGCTTCTACGAGCAGTACTTC. Protein sequence: CASSHRDSFYEQYF.